These 20 T cell receptor delta chains originate from one sample sequenced in a study of fetal and pediatric gammadelta thymocytes. Fetal thymuses were obtained at 14 to 22 weeks estimated gestational age from elective pregnancy terminations. TCRdb re-identified clones in the reads via CATT. The top ten clones hold 24% of a sample with around 530 delta-chain clones, more than 25% of them seen once. Sequenced input: Vgamma9Vdelta2 gamma-delta T cells from the thymus. Documented subset: sorted CD3+gammadeltaTCR+Vgamma9+Vdelta2+ thymocytes. The receptors were sampled from a human fetus.

This clone was picked up a small number of times. Given a far larger clone just one base away, this is likely a sequencing read error. The chain recombines TRDV2 with TRDJ2; TRDD3 matches at 12 bases. Germline assignment: CDR1 GEAIGNYY and CDR2 EKD. The CDR3 totals 15 residues. The CDR3 DNA is TGTGCCTGTGACTTACTGGGGGATACCAGAGCACAACGCTTCTTT. Its protein is CACDLLGDTRAQRFF.

This clone was observed a few times. The likely explanation is a read error, given a far larger clone one base away. Other DNA sequences in the sample encode the same CDR3. The J gene corresponds to TRDJ2; a V gene call is absent; the DNA was not used to check the table's D call, TRDD3. The CDR3 has 13 amino acids. In DNA form, the CDR3 reads TGTGCTGGGCAGCTGGGGGATACAGCTCAACTCTTCTTT. Its translation: CAGQLGDTAQLFF.

By sample share, this clone is hyperexpanded. Within the sample, other DNA sequences also encode this same CDR3. V usage is TRDV2 and J usage is TRDJ1; TRDD3 agrees at 8 bases. The length of the CDR3 is 14 residues. The junction had 0 bases not matched to a gene; V was cut back by 1 base and J by 0 bases. Germline CDR1 and CDR2: GEAIGNYY and EKD. CDR3 nucleotide sequence: TGTGCCTGTGACACTGGGGGATACACCGATAAACTCATCTTT. It yields the protein CACDTGGYTDKLIF.

As to this clone: This sequence is one base from a far larger clone and is likely a read error. This rearrangement joins TRDV2 to TRDJ1; D gene uncertain. TCRdb leaves out the J gene; it was filled in here by matching the DNA to germline. There are 15 residues in the CDR3. The V and J ends lost 1 base and 0 bases respectively, with 11 bases between them. Germline V gene data show CDR1 as GEAIGNYY and CDR2 as EKD. The CDR3 reads CACDTRRGYTDKLIF. In nucleotides, the CDR3 is TGTGCCTGTGACACTAGGAGAGGATACACCGATAAACTCATCTTT.

This clone came up once. This likely reflects a read error, since a far larger clone is one base away. The V gene was identified as TRDV2, while no J gene was called; the table gives TRDD3 as D, unverified against the DNA. This CDR3 is built from 19 residues. CDR1 GEAIGNYY and CDR2 EKD come from the germline V gene. The CDR3 DNA is TGTGCCTGTGACACCTTGCGGGCCCCTCTTTCCTGGGACACCCGACATATGTTTTTC. Residues: CACDTLRAPLSWDTRHMFF.

A note on this clone: Given a much more abundant clone one base away, this may be a read error. The chain links TRAV29/DV5 to TRDJ3, with TRDD3 matching 9 bases. The CDR3 totals 16 residues. V shed 4 bases and J 5 bases; nucleotides not matched to a gene: 7. Looked up from germline, CDR1 is NSMFDY and CDR2 is ISSIKDK. As DNA, the CDR3 is TGTGCAGCAGACCTGGGGGATTTTGGGGACACCCGACAGATGTTTTTC. Its protein product is CAADLGDFGDTRQMFF.

Comments on this clone: A read error is the likely source, as a far larger clone sits one nucleotide away. The chain recombines TRDV2 with TRDJ3; 10 nucleotides match TRDD3. Because TCRdb records no J gene, it was assigned here through a match of the DNA to germline. The CDR3 length is 16 residues. CDR1 is GEAIGNYY, CDR2 EKD, per germline. This CDR3 reads CACDPRGIRETRQMFF. For the CDR3, the DNA is TGTGCCTGTGACCCTAGGGGGATACGGGAAACCCGACAGATGTTTTTC.

To note about this clone: A far larger clone differs by one base, so this is likely a read error. The V and J genes are TRDV2 and TRDJ1; TRDD3 might be the D (5 bases). The CDR3 totals 14 residues. Looked up from germline, CDR1 is GEAIGNYY and CDR2 is EKD. The chain's CDR3 is CACDTGGYTYKLIF. The CDR3 nucleotides read TGTGCCTGTGACACCGGGGGGTACACCTATAAACTCATCTTT.

With respect to this clone: It is likely a read error: a sequence one base away is far more abundant. Other DNA sequences from this sample encode an identical CDR3 as well. The chain recombines TRDV2 with TRDJ1; 9 positions match TRDD3. The CDR3 has 15 amino acids. V lost 1 base to trimming and J lost 0 bases; unmatched junction nucleotides: 2. Germline CDR1 is GEAIGNYY and CDR2 is EKD. The CDR3 protein is CACDTGDTYTDKLIF. CDR3 in DNA: TGTGCCTGTGACACTGGGGATACGTACACCGATAAACTCATCTTT.

As for this clone: This is likely an artifact of a read error, given a far larger clone one base away. The rearrangement uses TRDV2 and TRDJ3, with 11 positions matching TRDD3. J gave up 0 bases and V 5 bases, and 2 bases lay outside the gene matches. The CDR3 spans 17 residues. CDR1 GEAIGNYY and CDR2 EKD come from the germline V gene. The CDR3 is CACATGGYSWDTRQMFF. In DNA form, the CDR3 reads TGTGCCTGTGCCACTGGGGGATACTCCTGGGACACCCGACAGATGTTTTTC.

Note on this clone: A read error likely explains this, since a far larger clone differs by one base. The chain combines TRDV2 with TRDJ1, with no clear D. TCRdb leaves out the J gene; it was filled in here by matching the DNA to germline. The V gene lost 5 bases and the J gene lost 3 bases, with 9 bases spanning the gap. CDR1 is GEAIGNYY, CDR2 EKD, per germline. This CDR3 contains 12 residues. The CDR3 spells CACGGYADKLIF. Written as DNA, the CDR3 is TGTGCCTGTGGGGGCTACGCCGATAAACTCATCTTT.

V and J are TRDV2 and TRDJ1, with 11 bases that match TRDD3. The CDR3 consists of 16 residues. CDR1 is GEAIGNYY and CDR2 is EKD in the germline V gene. The ends lost 2 bases at V and 1 base at J; junction bases unmatched: 5. The CDR3 protein is CACDKYWGIGTDKLIF. The CDR3 nucleotides read TGTGCCTGTGACAAATACTGGGGGATAGGCACCGATAAACTCATCTTT.

This clone is judged large (0.1 to 1%). The genes are TRDV2 and TRDJ3, with 11 bases identical to TRDD3. V lost 1 base and J lost 6; bases outside the gene matches: 4. CDR3 length: 17 residues. CDR1 GEAIGNYY and CDR2 EKD come from the germline V gene. The CDR3 sequence is CACDTGGYAVDTRQMFF. Written as DNA, the CDR3 is TGTGCCTGTGACACTGGGGGATACGCGGTGGACACCCGACAGATGTTTTTC.

Regarding this clone: This sequence may be a read error, since a much larger clone differs from it by one base. The chain couples TRDV2 to TRDJ3, with 13 nucleotides matching TRDD3. Germline CDR1 GEAIGNYY, CDR2 EKD. CDR3 length equals 19 residues. CDR3 bases: TGTGCCTATGACACCGTACTGGGGGATACGCGCTGGGACACCCGACAGATGTTTTTC. This translates into CAYDTVLGDTRWDTRQMFF.

This clone has more than one count but fewer than ten. A far more abundant clone sits one base away, making this likely a read error. This chain connects TRDV2 to TRDJ3; 11 bases agree with TRDD3. After removal of 5 bases from V and 4 bases from J, the junction contained 3 bases not matched to a gene. This CDR3 is 16 amino acids long. Germline values: CDR1 GEAIGNYY, CDR2 EKD. The DNA for the CDR3 is TGTGCCTGTGGCACTGGGGGATATTGGGACACCCGACAGATGTTTTTC. Residues: CACGTGGYWDTRQMFF.

A word on this clone: For this DNA, TCRdb reports the protein of a much larger clone, which diverges at residue 12, most likely from a read error; the protein presented here is translated directly from the DNA. The V gene is TRDV2; the J gene was not called; the DNA was not used to check the table's D call, TRDD3. CDR1 is GEAIGNYY and CDR2 is EKD in the germline V gene. CDR3 length: 14 amino acids. This CDR3 is CACDRGIRADKRIF. CDR3 nucleotide sequence: TGTGCCTGTGACCGGGGGATACGCGCCGATAAACGCATCTTT.

To note about this clone: This sequence is one base from a far larger clone and is likely a read error. The V gene call is TRDV2, and the J gene call is absent; TRDD3 is the table's D call and was not checked against the DNA. Germline V gives CDR1 GEAIGNYY, CDR2 EKD. The CDR3 is 18 residues long. The CDR3 protein is CACDALGDTLGHPTDVFF. For the CDR3, the DNA is TGTGCCTGTGACGCACTGGGGGATACGCTGGGACACCCGACAGATGTTTTTTTC.

By share of the sample, this clone is large. The chain is built from TRDV2 and TRDJ2; 11 bases align to TRDD3. J was trimmed by 0 bases and V by 0 bases; bases with no gene match: 2. Germline lookup yields CDR1 GEAIGNYY and CDR2 EKD. CDR3 length: 17 amino acids. CDR3 region: CACDTVLGDTLTAQLFF. CDR3 coding DNA: TGTGCCTGTGACACCGTACTGGGGGATACTTTGACAGCACAACTCTTCTTT.

This clone was observed a handful of times. Since a far larger clone is one base different, this is likely a read error. The rearrangement joins TRDV3 to TRDJ3; 7 bases align to TRDD3. The CDR3 spans 16 residues. Germline CDR1 is TVYSNPD and CDR2 is GDNSRS (reference sequence). CDR3 in DNA: TGTGCCTTTTGTCTGGGGGGCTCCTGGGACAGCCGACAGATGTTTTTC. It yields the protein CAFCLGGSWDSRQMFF. Full variable domain (rest looked up from reference TRDV3 and TRDJ3): CDKVTQSSPDQTVASGSEVVLLCTYDTVYSNPDLFWYRIRPDYSFQFVFYGDNSRSEGADFTQGRFSVKHILTQKAFHLVISPVRTEDSATYYCAFCLGGSWDSRQMFFGTGIKLFVEP.

About this clone itself: This likely stems from a read error, as it lies one base from a far larger clone. The J gene is TRDJ2, the V gene TRDV2, with 7 bases identical to TRDD3. This CDR3 has 13 amino acids. Germline loops: CDR1 GEAIGNYY, CDR2 EKD. Written as DNA, the CDR3 is TGTGCCTGTGACACCTGGGGGACAGCACAACGCTTCTTT. Its protein product is CACDTWGTAQRFF.